The 10 T cell receptor beta chains listed next were all sequenced from one sample in a study of T cell responses to AZD1222 COVID-19 vaccine. Some clones are missing from TCRdb's copy, which holds only in-frame ones; the method was immunoSEQ multiplex PCR. The sample yields roughly 150,000 clones, 90% to 95% seen once. The material sequenced was peripheral blood, taken 28 days after the second AZD1222 dose. The receptor source for this set is an adult who received the AZD1222 COVID-19 vaccine.

The CDR3 DNA is TGTGCCAGTAGTACTGACAGGATTCATCAGCCCCAGCATTTT. It is translated as CASSTDRIHQPQHF. The chain is built from TRBV19 and TRBJ1-5; D may be TRBD1 (6 bases). This CDR3 contains 14 residues. The V and J ends lost 4 bases and 5 bases respectively, with 12 bases between them. From germline, CDR1 is LNHDA and CDR2 SQIVND (reference sequence).

The chain employs TRBV19 and TRBJ1-1; 7 bases map to TRBD1. V was clipped by 7 bases and J by 3 bases; unmatched bases: 8. Germline values: CDR1 LNHDA, CDR2 SQIVND (reference sequence). There are 14 residues in the CDR3. The CDR3 DNA follows: TGTGCCAGTATCCCGGACAGGAGTTACACTGAAGCTTTCTTT. Translated: CASIPDRSYTEAFF.

The gene calls are TRBV24-1 and TRBJ1-2; 8 bases fit TRBD1. Germline-derived CDR1 and CDR2 are KGHDR and SFDVKD. The length of the CDR3 is 13 residues. Losses at the gene ends were 7 bases for V and 4 bases for J; bases not matched to a gene: 4. CDR3 protein: CATSGQGGYGYTF. The CDR3 DNA reads TGTGCCACCAGCGGACAGGGCGGCTATGGCTACACCTTC.

J is TRBJ1-3 and V is TRBV27; 7 bases fit TRBD1. The V gene's germline CDR1 is MNHEY and CDR2 SMNVEV (reference sequence). V gave up 6 bases and J gave up 4 bases; unmatched junction bases: 6. This CDR3 region has 14 residues. The CDR3 reads CASRAGQDGNTIYF. The DNA for the CDR3 is TGTGCCAGCAGGGCTGGACAGGACGGAAACACCATATATTTT.

This chain uses TRBV9 with TRBJ2-1; D might be TRBD1 (5 bases). Germline V gives CDR1 SGDLS, CDR2 YYNGEE. This CDR3 contains 15 residues. V lost 4 bases to trimming and J lost 2 bases, with 13 bases between them. The CDR3 region is CASSTGPDPYNEQFF. The CDR3 bases are TGTGCCAGCAGCACAGGACCAGATCCCTACAATGAGCAGTTCTTC. Based on the CDR3 plus reference TRBV9 and TRBJ2-1, the full variable domain is DSGVTQTPKHLITATGQRVTLRCSPRSGDLSVYWYQQSLDQGLQFLIQYYNGEERAKGNILERFSAQQFPDLHSELNLSSLELGDSALYFCASSTGPDPYNEQFFGPGTRLTVL.

In regard to this clone: At one end the junction does not follow the germline gene, possibly because of a read error. V usage is TRBV7-7 and J usage is TRBJ2-7; 8 nucleotides line up with TRBD1. This CDR3 is built from 14 residues. The V gene's germline CDR1 is SSHAT and CDR2 FNYEAQ (reference sequence). The CDR3 nucleotides are TGTGCTAGCAGCTTAGCCGGGACAGGCTACGAGCAGTACTTC. The encoded protein is CASSLAGTGYEQYF.

This clone was observed a single time. V gene TRBV13 combines with J gene TRBJ1-6; tentative D call: TRBD1 (6 bases). Germline V gene lookup returns CDR1 PRHDT and CDR2 FYEKMQ (reference sequence). The CDR3 has 15 amino acids. The V end was cut by 5 bases, the J end by 9 bases, with 17 bases between. Here the CDR3 DNA reads TGTGCCAGCAGCCCCGCAGGGGCGCTGGGTTCACCCCTCCACTTT. Its protein is CASSPAGALGSPLHF.

The chain recombines TRBV6-5 with TRBJ1-2; 8 bases map to TRBD1. The junction had 6 bases not matched to a gene; V was cut back by 10 bases and J by 8 bases. The germline V gene has CDR1 MNHEY and CDR2 SVGAGI. The CDR3 sequence is 11 residues long. The CDR3 reads CATTGGWGYTF. CDR3 nucleotide sequence: TGTGCCACCACAGGGGGGTGGGGCTACACCTTC.

The genes are TRBV28 and TRBJ1-5; a possible D gene is TRBD1 (6 bases). This CDR3 contains 16 residues. From germline, CDR1 is MDHEN and CDR2 SYDVKM. V was cut by 4 bases and J by 4 bases, with 17 bases left in between. The CDR3 DNA follows: TGTGCCAGCAGTTCGCCACGACAGGCCAGGAATCAGCCCCAGCATTTT. It is translated as CASSSPRQARNQPQHF.

This chain links TRBV21-1 with TRBJ1-2; the table's D gene call, TRBD1, was not cross checked with the DNA. TRBV21-1 is a listed pseudogene. This CDR3 region has 16 residues. The CDR3 loop is CASSKAQGASNYGYTF. CDR3 DNA: TGTGCCAGCAGCAAGGCGCAGGGGGCCTCTAACTATGGCTACACCTTC.